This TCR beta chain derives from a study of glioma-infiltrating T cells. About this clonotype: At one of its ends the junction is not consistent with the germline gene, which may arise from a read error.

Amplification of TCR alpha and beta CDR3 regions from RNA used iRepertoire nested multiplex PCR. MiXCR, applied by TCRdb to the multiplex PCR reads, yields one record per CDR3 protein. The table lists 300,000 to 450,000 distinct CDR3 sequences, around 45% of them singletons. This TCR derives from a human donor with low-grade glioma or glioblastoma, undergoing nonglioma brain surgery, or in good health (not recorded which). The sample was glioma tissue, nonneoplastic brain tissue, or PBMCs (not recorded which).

CDR3 DNA sequence: TGTGACAGCAGTTATTCCGGGAGCACAGATACGCAGTATTTT. Protein product: CDSSYSGSTDTQYF. The genes are TRBV6-2 or TRBV6-3 and TRBJ2-3; no clear D gene. This CDR3 spans 14 amino acids. CDR1 is MNHEY and CDR2 is SVGEGT in the germline V gene.